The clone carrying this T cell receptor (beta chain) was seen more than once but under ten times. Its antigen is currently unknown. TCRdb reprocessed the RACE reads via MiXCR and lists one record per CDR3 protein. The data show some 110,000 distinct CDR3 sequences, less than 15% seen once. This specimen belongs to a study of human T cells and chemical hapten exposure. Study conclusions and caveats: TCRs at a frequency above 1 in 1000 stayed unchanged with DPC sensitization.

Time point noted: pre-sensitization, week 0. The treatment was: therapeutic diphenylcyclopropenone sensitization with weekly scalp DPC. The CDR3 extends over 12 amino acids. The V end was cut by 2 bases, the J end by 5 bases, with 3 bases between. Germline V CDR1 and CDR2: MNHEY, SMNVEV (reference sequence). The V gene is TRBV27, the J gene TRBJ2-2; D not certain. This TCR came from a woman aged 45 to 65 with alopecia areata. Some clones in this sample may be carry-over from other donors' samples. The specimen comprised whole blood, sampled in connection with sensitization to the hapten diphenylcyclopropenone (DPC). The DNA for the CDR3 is TGTGCCAGCAGTTTAACGACCGGGGAGCTGTTTTTT. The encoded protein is CASSLTTGELFF.